One T cell receptor beta chain is described in this entry. The V gene's germline CDR1 is WSHSY and CDR2 SAAADI. The length of the CDR3 is 15 residues. This specimen belongs to a study of monozygotic twins with inflammatory bowel disease. From whole blood, total RNA was isolated without any sorting of T cells. Researchers used template switching to add UMIs featuring a 6-nucleotide sample barcode. TCRdb reprocessed the 5' RACE reads, with one entry per CDR3 protein and no DNA. With 150,000 to 200,000 distinct CDR3 sequences in the sample, the ten largest clones hold about 8%. What was sequenced was blood. The V gene is TRBV10-2, the J gene TRBJ1-3. The clonotype originates from a human donor with ulcerative colitis or Crohn's disease, or a healthy co-twin of an affected twin (not recorded which). The CDR3 is CASTDSDGSGNTIYF.